Reported below is one TCR beta chain. CDR3 length: 15 residues. The germline V gene encodes CDR1 MNHEY and CDR2 SVGAGI. V gave up 5 bases and J gave up 4 bases; unmatched junction bases: 6. This sample is drawn from a study of blood T cell repertoires in COVID-19. Clones were read by immunoSEQ multiplex PCR, and TCRdb kept only the in-frame ones, dropping some. The repertoire holds approximately 45,000 clones, with just over 85% as singletons. The TCR sequence derives from a woman aged 80 or over with acute or convalescent COVID-19. The V call is TRBV6-5, the J call TRBJ2-7; 12 nucleotides align to TRBD2. Sequencing was done on a sample of peripheral blood. The CDR3 spells CASSLLAGGRYEQYF. Here the CDR3 DNA reads TGTGCCAGCAGTCTCCTAGCGGGGGGGCGATACGAGCAGTACTTC.